The clone carrying this T cell receptor (beta chain) is a singleton in its sample. What it recognizes is unknown. Autoimmune disease history or systemic immunosuppression led to patients being barred. The data were obtained in a study of OX40 agonist ivuxolimab in advanced cancers. Looking at the study overall: Across the patients, intravenous ivuxolimab was delivered every 2 weeks at 0.01 to 10 mg/kg. Three patients got partial responses; one had hepatocellular carcinoma and two had cutaneous melanoma.

CDR3 length: 15 amino acids. Germline lookup yields CDR1 MNHNS and CDR2 SASEGT. Trimming removed 7 bases at V and 3 bases at J, with 16 bases between. Using immunoSEQ multiplex PCR, the repertoire was profiled, and TCRdb retains in-frame clones only, with some absent. Among 100,000 to 150,000 clones, just under 95% were seen once, and the ten largest hold roughly 0.85%. Study findings and constraints: CD4+ and CD8+ T cells in blood underwent clonal expansion by week 6 at 0.1 to 3.0 mg/kg.

The chain carries TRBV6-1 and TRBJ1-5; no reliable D call. This specimen consisted of CD4+ or CD8+ T cells sorted from blood, obtained in a trial of the OX40 agonist ivuxolimab. This sequence originates from an adult with an advanced solid tumor such as melanoma, head and neck, liver or kidney cancer. The CDR3 here is CASIPGREINQPQHF. CDR3 nucleotides: TGTGCCAGCATTCCTGGGCGGGAGATCAATCAGCCCCAGCATTTT.